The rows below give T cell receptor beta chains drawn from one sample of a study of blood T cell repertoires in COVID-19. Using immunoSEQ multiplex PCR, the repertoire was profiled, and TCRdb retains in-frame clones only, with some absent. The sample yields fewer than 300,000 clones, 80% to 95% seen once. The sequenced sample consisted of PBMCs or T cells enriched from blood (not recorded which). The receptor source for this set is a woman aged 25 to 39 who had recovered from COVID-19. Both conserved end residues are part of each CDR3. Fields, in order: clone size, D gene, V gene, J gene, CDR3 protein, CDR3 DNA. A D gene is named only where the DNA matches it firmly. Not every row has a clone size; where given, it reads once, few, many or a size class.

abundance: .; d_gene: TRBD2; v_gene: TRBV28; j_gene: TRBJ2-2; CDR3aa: CASSFFLAENTGELFF; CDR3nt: TGTGCCAGCAGTTTCTTCCTAGCGGAAAACACCGGGGAGCTGTTTTTT
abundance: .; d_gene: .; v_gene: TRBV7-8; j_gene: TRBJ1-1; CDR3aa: CASSFAGSRTEAFF; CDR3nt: TGTGCCAGCAGCTTCGCGGGGTCTCGAACTGAAGCTTTCTTT
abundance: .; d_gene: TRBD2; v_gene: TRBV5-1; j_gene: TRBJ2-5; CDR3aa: CASSLGLAGEETQYF; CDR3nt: TGCGCCAGCAGCTTGGGACTAGCGGGGGAAGAGACCCAGTACTTC
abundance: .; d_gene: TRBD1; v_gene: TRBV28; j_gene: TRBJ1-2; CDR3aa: CASGQGYGYTF; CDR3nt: TGTGCCAGCGGACAGGGCTATGGCTACACCTTC
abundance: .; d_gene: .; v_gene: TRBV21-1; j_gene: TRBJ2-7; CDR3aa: CASSKDGGTGNYEQYF; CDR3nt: TGTGCCAGCAGCAAAGATGGGGGGACAGGGAACTACGAGCAGTACTTC
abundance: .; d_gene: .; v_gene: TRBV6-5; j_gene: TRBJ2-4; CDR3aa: CASYWLAKNIQYF; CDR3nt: TGTGCCAGCTATTGGCTAGCCAAAAACATTCAGTACTTC
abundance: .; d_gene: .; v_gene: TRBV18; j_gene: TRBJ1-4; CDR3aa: CASSPPGFGEKLFF; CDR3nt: TGTGCCAGCTCACCTCCAGGGTTCGGTGAAAAACTGTTTTTT
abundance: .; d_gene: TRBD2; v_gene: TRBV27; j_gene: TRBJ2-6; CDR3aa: CASGPAGASGANVLTF; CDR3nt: TGTGCCAGCGGCCCAGCGGGAGCTTCTGGGGCCAACGTCCTGACTTTC
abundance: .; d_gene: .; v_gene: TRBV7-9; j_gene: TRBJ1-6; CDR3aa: CASSPRAGSPLHF; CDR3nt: TGTGCCAGCAGCCCACGTGCAGGTTCACCCCTCCACTTT
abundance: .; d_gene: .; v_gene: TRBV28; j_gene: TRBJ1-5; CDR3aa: CASSFAGSFDQPQHF; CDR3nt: TGTGCCAGCAGTTTCGCGGGGTCATTCGATCAGCCCCAGCATTTT
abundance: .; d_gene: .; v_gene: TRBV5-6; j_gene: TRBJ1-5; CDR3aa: CASSLAGADNQPQHF; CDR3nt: TGTGCCAGCAGCTTGGCTGGGGCGGACAATCAGCCCCAGCATTTT
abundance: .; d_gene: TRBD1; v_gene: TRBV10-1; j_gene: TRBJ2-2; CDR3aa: CASSAQPGQGPPGSTGELFF; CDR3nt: TGCGCCAGCAGTGCCCAACCGGGACAGGGCCCTCCGGGGAGCACCGGGGAGCTGTTTTTT
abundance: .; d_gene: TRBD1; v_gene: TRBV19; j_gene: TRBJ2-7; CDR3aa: CASSIRGQGGYEQYF; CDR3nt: TGTGCCAGTAGTATTCGGGGACAGGGTGGTTACGAGCAGTACTTC
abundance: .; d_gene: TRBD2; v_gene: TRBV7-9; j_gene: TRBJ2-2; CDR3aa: CASSPLRLADHTGELFF; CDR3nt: TGTGCCAGCAGCCCCCTGCGACTAGCGGATCACACCGGGGAGCTGTTTTTT
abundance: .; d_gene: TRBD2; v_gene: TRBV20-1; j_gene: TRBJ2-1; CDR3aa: CSASLGLAGVAEQFF; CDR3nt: TGCAGTGCTAGTCTAGGGCTAGCGGGAGTTGCTGAGCAGTTCTTC
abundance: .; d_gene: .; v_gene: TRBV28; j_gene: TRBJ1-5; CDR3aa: CASSLLDGGAGQPQHF; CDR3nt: TGTGCCAGCAGTTTATTGGATGGAGGGGCGGGACAGCCCCAGCATTTT
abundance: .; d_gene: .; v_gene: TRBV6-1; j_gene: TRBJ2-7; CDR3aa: CASSEPFFGGPDF; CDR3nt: TGTGCCAGCAGTGAACCATTTTTCGGAGGGCCGGACTTC
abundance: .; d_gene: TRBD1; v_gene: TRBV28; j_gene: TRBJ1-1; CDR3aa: CASTLGQGGTEAFF; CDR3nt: TGTGCCAGCACCCTGGGACAGGGGGGCACTGAAGCTTTCTTT
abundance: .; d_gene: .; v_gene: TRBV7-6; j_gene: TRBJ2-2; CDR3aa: CASSLTIQGNTGELFF; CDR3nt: TGTGCCAGCAGCTTAACGATCCAGGGGAACACCGGGGAGCTGTTTTTT
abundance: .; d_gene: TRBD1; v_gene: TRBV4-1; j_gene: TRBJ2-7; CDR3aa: CASSQGGRQGAYEQYF; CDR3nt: TGCGCCAGCAGCCAAGGGGGTAGGCAGGGGGCTTACGAGCAGTACTTC
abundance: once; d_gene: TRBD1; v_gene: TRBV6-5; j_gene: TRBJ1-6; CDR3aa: CASSTLGQGNSPLHF; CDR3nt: TGTGCCAGCTCGACCTTAGGACAGGGTAATTCACCCCTCCACTTT
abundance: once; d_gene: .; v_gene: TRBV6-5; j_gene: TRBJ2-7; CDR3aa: CASSFGGRGEQYF; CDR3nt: TGTGCCAGCAGTTTCGGGGGGCGCGGCGAGCAGTACTTC
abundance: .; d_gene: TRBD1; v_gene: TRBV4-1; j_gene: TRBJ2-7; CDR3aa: CASSQGQGMGPEQYF; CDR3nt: TGCGCCAGCAGCCAGGGACAGGGAATGGGGCCCGAGCAGTACTTC
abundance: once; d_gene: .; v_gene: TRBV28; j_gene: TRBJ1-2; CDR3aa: CASSIVANYGGYTF; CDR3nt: TGTGCCAGCAGCATAGTAGCTAACTATGGTGGCTACACCTTC
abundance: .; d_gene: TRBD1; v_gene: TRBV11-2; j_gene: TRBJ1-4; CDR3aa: CASSDRQGAGEKLFF; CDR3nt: TGTGCCAGCAGCGACAGACAGGGGGCGGGTGAAAAACTGTTTTTT
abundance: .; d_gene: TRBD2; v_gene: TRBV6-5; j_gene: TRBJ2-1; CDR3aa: CASSLAGGRYNEQFF; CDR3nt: TGTGCCAGCAGTTTAGCGGGAGGTCGGTACAATGAGCAGTTCTTC
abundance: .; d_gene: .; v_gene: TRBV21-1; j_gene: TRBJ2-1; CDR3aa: CASSKDPSGDPNEQFF; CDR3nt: TGTGCCAGCAGCAAAGACCCTAGCGGGGATCCCAATGAGCAGTTCTTC
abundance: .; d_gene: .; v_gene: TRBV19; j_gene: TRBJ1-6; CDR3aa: CASRDPYNSPLHF; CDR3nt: TGTGCCAGTCGCGATCCCTATAATTCACCCCTCCACTTT
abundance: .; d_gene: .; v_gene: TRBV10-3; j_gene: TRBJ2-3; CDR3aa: CAIQARGGTDTQYF; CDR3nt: TGTGCCATCCAGGCCAGGGGGGGCACAGATACGCAGTATTTT
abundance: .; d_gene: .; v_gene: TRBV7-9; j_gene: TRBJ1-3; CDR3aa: CASSHIRTASGNTIYF; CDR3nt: TGTGCCAGCAGTCATATCCGGACAGCCTCTGGAAACACCATATATTTT
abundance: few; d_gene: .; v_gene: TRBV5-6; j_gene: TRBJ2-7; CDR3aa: CASTRRQSSYEQYF; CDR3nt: TGTGCCAGCACCCGGAGGCAGAGCTCCTACGAGCAGTACTTC
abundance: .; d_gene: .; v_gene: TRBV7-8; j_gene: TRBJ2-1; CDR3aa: CASTPGGEQFF; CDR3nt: TGTGCCAGCACCCCTGGAGGTGAGCAGTTCTTC
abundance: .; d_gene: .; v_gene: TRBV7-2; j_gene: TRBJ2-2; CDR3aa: CASSRTGDTGELFF; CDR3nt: TGTGCCAGCTCCCGAACGGGAGACACCGGGGAGCTGTTTTTT
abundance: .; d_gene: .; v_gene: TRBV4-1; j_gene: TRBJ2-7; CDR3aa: CASSQDLGGYEQYF; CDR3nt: TGCGCCAGCAGCCAAGATCTGGGGGGCTACGAGCAGTACTTC
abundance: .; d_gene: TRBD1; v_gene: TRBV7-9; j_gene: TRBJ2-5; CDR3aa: CASSPEGTDQETQYF; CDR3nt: TGTGCCAGCAGCCCTGAAGGGACAGACCAAGAGACCCAGTACTTC
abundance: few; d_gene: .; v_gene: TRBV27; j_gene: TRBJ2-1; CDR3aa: CASLRSGSSWNEQFF; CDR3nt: TGTGCCAGTCTTCGATCCGGGAGCTCTTGGAATGAGCAGTTCTTC
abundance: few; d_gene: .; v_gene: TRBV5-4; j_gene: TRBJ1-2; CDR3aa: CASSLKGRNGYTF; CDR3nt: TGTGCCAGCAGCTTGAAGGGGAGGAATGGCTACACCTTC
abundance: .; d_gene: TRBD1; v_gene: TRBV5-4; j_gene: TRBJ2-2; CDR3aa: CASSIQDRGNTGELFF; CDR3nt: TGTGCCAGCAGCATACAGGACAGGGGTAACACCGGGGAGCTGTTTTTT
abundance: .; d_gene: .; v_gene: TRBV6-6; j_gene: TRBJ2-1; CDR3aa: CASSYTEGNEQFF; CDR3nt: TGTGCCAGCAGTTACACCGAGGGCAATGAGCAGTTCTTC
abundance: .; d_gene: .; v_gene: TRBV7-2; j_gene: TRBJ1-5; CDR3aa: CASSPRQESNQPQHF; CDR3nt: TGTGCCAGCAGCCCTAGACAGGAGAGCAATCAGCCCCAGCATTTT